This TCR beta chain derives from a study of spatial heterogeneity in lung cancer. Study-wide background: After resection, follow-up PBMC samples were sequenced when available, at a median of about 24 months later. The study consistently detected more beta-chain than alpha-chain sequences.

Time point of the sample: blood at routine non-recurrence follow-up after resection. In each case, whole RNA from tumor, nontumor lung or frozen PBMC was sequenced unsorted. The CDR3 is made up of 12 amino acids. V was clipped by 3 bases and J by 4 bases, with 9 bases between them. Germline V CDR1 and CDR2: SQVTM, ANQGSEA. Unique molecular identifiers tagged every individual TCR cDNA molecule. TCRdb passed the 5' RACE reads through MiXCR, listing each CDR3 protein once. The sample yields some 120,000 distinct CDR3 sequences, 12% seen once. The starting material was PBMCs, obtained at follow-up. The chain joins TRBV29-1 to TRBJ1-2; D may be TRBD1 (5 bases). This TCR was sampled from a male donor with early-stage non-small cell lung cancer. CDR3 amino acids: CSVDGTSYGYTF. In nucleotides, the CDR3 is TGCAGCGTTGATGGGACCTCCTATGGCTACACCTTC.